This T cell receptor beta chain was sequenced for a study of cytomegalovirus exposure and HLA in healthy donors. Vbeta (60) and Jbeta (13) primers were used in the PCR. Sequenced by immunoSEQ multiplex PCR; TCRdb stores in-frame clones only, minus some. The data show roughly 150,000 clones, 65% to 70% seen once. This CDR3 comprises 14 residues. The ends were cut back, 6 bases at V and 0 bases at J, with 10 bases in the middle. Germline CDR1 is MGHDK and CDR2 is SYGVNS. Overall study results and limits: From TCR beta sequences, most subjects' HLA-A and HLA-B alleles were reportedly predicted accurately. As immune exposure information, only CMV serostatus was available.

Note on this clone: The antigen is unknown.

Sequencing input: PBMCs. The sequence was collected from a man aged 25 to 40 in good health and CMV-seropositive. J is TRBJ2-3 and V is TRBV25-1; D remains ambiguous. The chain's CDR3 is CASRTRSSTDTQYF. The CDR3 nucleotides are TGTGCCAGCAGAACCCGGTCTAGCACAGATACGCAGTATTTT.